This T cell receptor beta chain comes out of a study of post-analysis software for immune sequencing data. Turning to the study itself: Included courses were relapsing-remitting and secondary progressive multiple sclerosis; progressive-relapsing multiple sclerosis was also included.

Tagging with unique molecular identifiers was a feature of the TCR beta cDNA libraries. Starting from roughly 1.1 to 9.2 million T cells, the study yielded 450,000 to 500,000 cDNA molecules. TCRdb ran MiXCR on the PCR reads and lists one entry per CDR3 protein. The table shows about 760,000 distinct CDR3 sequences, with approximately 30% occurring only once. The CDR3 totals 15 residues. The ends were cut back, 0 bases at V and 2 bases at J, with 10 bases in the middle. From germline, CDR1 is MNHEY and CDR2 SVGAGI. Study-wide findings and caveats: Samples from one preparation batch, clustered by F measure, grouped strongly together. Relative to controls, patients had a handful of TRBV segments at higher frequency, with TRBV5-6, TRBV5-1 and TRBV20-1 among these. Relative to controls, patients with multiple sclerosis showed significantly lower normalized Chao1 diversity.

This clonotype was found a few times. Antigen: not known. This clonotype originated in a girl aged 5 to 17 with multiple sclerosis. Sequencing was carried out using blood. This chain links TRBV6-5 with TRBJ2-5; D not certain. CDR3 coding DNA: TGTGCCAGCAGTTACTCCGCCGCCACGCAAGAGACCCAGTACTTC. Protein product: CASSYSAATQETQYF.